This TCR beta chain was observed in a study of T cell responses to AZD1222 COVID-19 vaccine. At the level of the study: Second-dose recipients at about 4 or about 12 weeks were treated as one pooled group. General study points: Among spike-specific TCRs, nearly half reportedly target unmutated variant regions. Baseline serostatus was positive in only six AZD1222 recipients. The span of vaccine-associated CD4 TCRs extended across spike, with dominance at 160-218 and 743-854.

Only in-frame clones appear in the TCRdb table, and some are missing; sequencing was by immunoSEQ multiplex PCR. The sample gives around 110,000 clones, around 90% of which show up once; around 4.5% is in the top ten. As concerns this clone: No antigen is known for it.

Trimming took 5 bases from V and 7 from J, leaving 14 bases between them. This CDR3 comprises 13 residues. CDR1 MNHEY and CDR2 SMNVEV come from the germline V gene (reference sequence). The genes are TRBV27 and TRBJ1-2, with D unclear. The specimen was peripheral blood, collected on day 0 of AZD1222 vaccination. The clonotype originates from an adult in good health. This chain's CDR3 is CASSPRRVGGYTF. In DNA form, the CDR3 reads TGTGCCAGCAGTCCCCGACGGGTTGGTGGCTACACCTTC.